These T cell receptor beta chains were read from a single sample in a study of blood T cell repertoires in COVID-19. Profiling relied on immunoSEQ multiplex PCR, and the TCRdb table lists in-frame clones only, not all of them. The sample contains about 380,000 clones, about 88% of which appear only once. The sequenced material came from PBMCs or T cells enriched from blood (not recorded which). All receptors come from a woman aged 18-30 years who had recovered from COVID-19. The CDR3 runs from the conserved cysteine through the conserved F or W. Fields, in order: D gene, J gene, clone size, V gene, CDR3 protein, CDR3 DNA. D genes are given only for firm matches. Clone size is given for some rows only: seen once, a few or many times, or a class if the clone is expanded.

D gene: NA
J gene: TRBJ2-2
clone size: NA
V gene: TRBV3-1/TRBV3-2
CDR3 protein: CASSRPGTWNTGELFF
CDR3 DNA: TGTGCCAGCAGCCGACCGGGGACATGGAACACCGGGGAGCTGTTTTTT

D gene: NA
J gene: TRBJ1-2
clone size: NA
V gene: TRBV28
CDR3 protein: CASRVNYGYTF
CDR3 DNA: TGTGCCAGCCGCGTTAACTATGGCTACACCTTC

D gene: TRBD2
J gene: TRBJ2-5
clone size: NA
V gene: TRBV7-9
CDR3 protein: CASSTSGRGVAETQYF
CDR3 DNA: TGTGCCAGCAGCACCTCGGGGAGGGGAGTTGCTGAGACCCAGTACTTC

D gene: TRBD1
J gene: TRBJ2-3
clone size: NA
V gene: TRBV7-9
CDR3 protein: CASSSGTAVPASTDTQYF
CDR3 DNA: TGTGCCAGCAGCTCCGGGACAGCGGTTCCAGCTAGCACAGATACGCAGTATTTT

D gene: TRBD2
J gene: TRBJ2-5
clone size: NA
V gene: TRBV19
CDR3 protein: CASSIGGTSGVETQYF
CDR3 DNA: TGTGCCAGTAGTATAGGCGGGACTAGCGGGGTCGAGACCCAGTACTTC

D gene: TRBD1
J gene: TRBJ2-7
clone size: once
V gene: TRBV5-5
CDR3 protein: CASSRIGNSQGAGEQYF
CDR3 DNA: TGTGCCAGCAGCCGAATTGGTAACTCACAGGGGGCGGGCGAGCAGTACTTC

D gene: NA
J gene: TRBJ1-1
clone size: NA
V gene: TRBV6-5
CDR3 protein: CASSYPEDTEAFF
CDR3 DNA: TGTGCCAGCAGTTACCCAGAGGACACTGAAGCTTTCTTT

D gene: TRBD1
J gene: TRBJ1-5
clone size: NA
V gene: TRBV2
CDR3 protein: CASSQDRTLNQPQHF
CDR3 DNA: TGTGCCAGCAGTCAGGACAGGACCCTCAATCAGCCCCAGCATTTT

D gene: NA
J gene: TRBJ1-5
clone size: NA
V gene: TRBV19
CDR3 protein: CASRLGGAGNQPQHF
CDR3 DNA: TGTGCCAGTCGCCTCGGGGGGGCGGGCAATCAGCCCCAGCATTTT

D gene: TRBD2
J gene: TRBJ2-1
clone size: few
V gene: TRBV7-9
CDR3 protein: CASSPRLAGEQFF
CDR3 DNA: TGTGCCAGCAGCCCCCGACTAGCGGGAGAGCAGTTCTTC

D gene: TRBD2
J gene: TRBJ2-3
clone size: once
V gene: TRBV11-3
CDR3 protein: CASSLGSSGGDTQYF
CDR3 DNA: TGTGCCAGCAGCTTAGGAAGTAGCGGGGGAGATACGCAGTATTTT

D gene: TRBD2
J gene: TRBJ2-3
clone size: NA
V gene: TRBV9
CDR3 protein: CASSEPGLAGVMDTQYF
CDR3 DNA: TGTGCCAGCAGCGAACCGGGACTAGCGGGGGTCATGGATACGCAGTATTTT

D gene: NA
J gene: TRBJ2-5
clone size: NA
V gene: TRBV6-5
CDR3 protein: CASNPGVSEETQYF
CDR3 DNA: TGTGCCAGCAATCCAGGGGTTTCAGAAGAGACCCAGTACTTC

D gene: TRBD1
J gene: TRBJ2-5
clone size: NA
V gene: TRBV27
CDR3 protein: CASSSDGDRVRETQYF
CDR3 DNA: TGTGCCAGCAGTTCGGACGGGGACAGGGTGCGAGAGACCCAGTACTTC

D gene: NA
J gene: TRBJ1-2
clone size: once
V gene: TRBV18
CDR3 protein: CASSPYSGQRRGYTF
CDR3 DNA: TGTGCCAGCTCACCGTATTCCGGACAGAGGCGTGGCTACACCTTC

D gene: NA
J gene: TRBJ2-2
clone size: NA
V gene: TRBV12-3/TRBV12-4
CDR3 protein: CASSPHPGELFF
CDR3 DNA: TGTGCCAGCAGTCCACACCCCGGGGAGCTGTTTTTT

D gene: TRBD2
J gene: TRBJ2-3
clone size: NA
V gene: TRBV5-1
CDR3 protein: CASSSTLAGGQDTQYF
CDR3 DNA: TGCGCCAGCAGCAGCACACTAGCGGGGGGGCAAGATACGCAGTATTTT

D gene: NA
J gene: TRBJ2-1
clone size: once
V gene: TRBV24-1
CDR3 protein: CATSDFDQGKNEQFF
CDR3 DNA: TGTGCCACCAGTGATTTTGATCAGGGAAAGAATGAGCAGTTCTTC

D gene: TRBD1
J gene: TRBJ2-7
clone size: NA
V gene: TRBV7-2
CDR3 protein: CASSLGPVRQGSYEQYF
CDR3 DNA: TGTGCCAGCAGCCTAGGACCGGTGAGACAGGGGTCCTACGAGCAGTACTTC

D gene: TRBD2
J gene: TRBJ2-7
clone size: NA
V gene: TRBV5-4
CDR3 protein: CASSLDYGASGSENEQYF
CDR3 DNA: TGTGCCAGCAGCTTGGATTACGGGGCTAGCGGGTCTGAGAACGAGCAGTACTTC

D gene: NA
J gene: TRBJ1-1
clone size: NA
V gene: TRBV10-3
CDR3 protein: CAISESTGGTEAFF
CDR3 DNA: TGTGCCATCAGTGAGTCAACGGGGGGCACTGAAGCTTTCTTT

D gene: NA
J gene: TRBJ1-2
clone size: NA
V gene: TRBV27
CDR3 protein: CASSAQGYYGYTF
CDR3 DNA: TGTGCCAGCAGCGCTCAGGGGTACTATGGCTACACCTTC

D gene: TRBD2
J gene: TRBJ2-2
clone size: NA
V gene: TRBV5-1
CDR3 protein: CASSSSSSGAELFF
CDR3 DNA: TGCGCCAGCAGCTCTTCTTCTAGCGGGGCGGAGCTGTTTTTT

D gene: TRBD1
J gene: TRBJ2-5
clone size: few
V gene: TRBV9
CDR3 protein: CASSVGQGGTQYF
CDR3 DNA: TGTGCCAGCAGCGTTGGACAGGGAGGGACCCAGTACTTC

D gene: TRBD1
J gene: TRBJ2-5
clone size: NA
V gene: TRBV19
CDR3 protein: CASSRDRGWGTRETQYF
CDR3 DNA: TGTGCCAGTAGTAGAGACAGGGGATGGGGTACGCGAGAGACCCAGTACTTC

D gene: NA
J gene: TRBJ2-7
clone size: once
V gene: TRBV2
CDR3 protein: CASTTLEDQNYEQYF
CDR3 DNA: TGTGCCAGCACTACCCTGGAGGATCAGAACTACGAGCAGTACTTC

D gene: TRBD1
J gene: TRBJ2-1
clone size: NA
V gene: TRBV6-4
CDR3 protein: CASSPSPGGSYNEQFF
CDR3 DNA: TGTGCCAGCAGTCCATCCCCAGGGGGCAGCTACAATGAGCAGTTCTTC

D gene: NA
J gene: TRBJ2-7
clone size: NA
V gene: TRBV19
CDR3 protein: CASSIGKAYEQYF
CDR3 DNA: TGTGCCAGTAGTATCGGGAAAGCCTACGAGCAGTACTTC

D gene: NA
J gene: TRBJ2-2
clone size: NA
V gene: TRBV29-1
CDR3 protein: CSALNTGELFF
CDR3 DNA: TGCAGCGCTCTGAACACCGGGGAGCTGTTTTTT

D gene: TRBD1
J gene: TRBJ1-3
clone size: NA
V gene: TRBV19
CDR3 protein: CASSIRPGTGGIISGNTIYF
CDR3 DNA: TGTGCCAGTAGTATCCGCCCCGGGACAGGGGGAATTATCTCTGGAAACACCATATATTTT

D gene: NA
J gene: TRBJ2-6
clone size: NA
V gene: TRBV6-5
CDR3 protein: CASSYNSPLGANVLTF
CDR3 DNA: TGTGCCAGCAGTTACAACAGTCCTCTCGGGGCCAACGTCCTGACTTTC

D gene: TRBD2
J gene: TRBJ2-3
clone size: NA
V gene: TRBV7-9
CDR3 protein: CAGVQRESGGVTDTQYF
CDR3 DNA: TGTGCCGGCGTACAACGTGAGAGCGGGGGTGTCACAGATACGCAGTATTTT